This T cell receptor (beta chain) was sequenced in a study of T cell repertoires in cytomegalovirus infection. Study in general: Indications of both CMV infection and matching HLA type were provided by public TCR beta signatures. Study-level points and caveats: The study identified carriers of CMV plus the relevant HLA from cumulative public TCR beta family frequency.

The CDR3 extends over 13 amino acids. V was trimmed by 4 bases and J by 8 bases, leaving 14 bases between them. Per germline, CDR1 SEHNR and CDR2 FQNEAQ (reference sequence). Each CDR3 protein gets one entry after TCRdb re-called the reads with MiXCR. The table records 150,000 or so distinct CDR3 sequences, roughly 32% of them present only once. Note on this clonotype: Its antigen is not known.

The sample in question was CD8+ T cells from cultured PBMCs, obtained from culture after CMV antigen stimulation. The rearrangement uses TRBV7-9 and TRBJ1-2; the D is unclear. This TCR was recovered from a human donor in good health (CMV status not recorded). Some clones in this sample may be carry-over from other donors' samples. CDR3 residues: CASSSGPSMGYTF. Written as DNA, the CDR3 is TGTGCCAGCAGCTCCGGGCCAAGCATGGGCTACACCTTC.